A single sample gave rise to the 28 T cell receptor beta chains below, sequenced in a study of blood T cell repertoires in COVID-19. Libraries were prepared by immunoSEQ multiplex PCR; TCRdb keeps only in-frame clonotypes and omits some of them. The table records 310,000 or so clones, about 87% of them present only once. The sequencing input was peripheral blood. All receptors derive from a man under 40 with COVID-19, enrolled during active disease.

This chain links TRBV4-2 with TRBJ1-6; D may be TRBD1 (6 bases). Germline V gene sequence: CDR1 LGHNA, CDR2 YNFKEQ. The CDR3 has 17 amino acids. V was shortened by 1 base and J by 8 bases, with 18 bases between the two germline ends. The CDR3 DNA is TGTGCCAGCAGCCAAGGACCGGGACAACTATCGGATTCACCCCTCCACTTT. Amino acid sequence: CASSQGPGQLSDSPLHF.

The gene calls are TRBV27 and TRBJ1-2, with 7 bases lining up with TRBD1. The CDR3 contains 15 residues. After removal of 6 bases from V and 4 bases from J, the junction contained 11 bases not matched to a gene. The germline CDR1 and CDR2 sequences are MNHEY and SMNVEV (reference sequence). The CDR3 DNA reads TGTGCCAGCAGCCCACACTCGGACAGGCGCTATGGCTACACCTTC. Protein: CASSPHSDRRYGYTF.

The J gene is TRBJ1-2, the V gene TRBV9; a weak D match, TRBD1 (5 bases). V was trimmed by 0 bases and J by 8 bases, leaving 11 bases between them. This CDR3 region has 13 residues. Germline V gene data show CDR1 as SGDLS and CDR2 as YYNGEE. The CDR3 reads CASSVDQGRGYTF. The CDR3 coding sequence is TGTGCCAGCAGCGTAGACCAGGGTAGAGGCTACACCTTC.

This chain connects TRBV19 to TRBJ1-4; the D gene is possibly TRBD1 (5 bases). The germline V and J ends were trimmed by 8 bases and 0 bases, with 13 bases remaining between them. The CDR3 extends over 15 amino acids. The germline gives CDR1 LNHDA, CDR2 SQIVND (reference sequence). Written as DNA, the CDR3 is TGTGCCAGTCGGGGGACCGCTGCAACTAATGAAAAACTGTTTTTT. Translation gives CASRGTAATNEKLFF.

The J gene is TRBJ2-2, the V gene TRBV6-5; 11 nucleotides align to TRBD1. CDR1 and CDR2 (germline): MNHEY, SVGAGI. The CDR3 covers 14 residues. The V segment lost 11 bases and the J segment 4 bases; nucleotides outside the gene matches: 6. CDR3: CAGGQGATTGELFF. The CDR3 coding sequence is TGTGCCGGCGGACAGGGGGCTACCACCGGGGAGCTGTTTTTT.

The chain combines TRBV4-3 with TRBJ2-1; D is perhaps TRBD2 (7 bases). This CDR3 spans 16 amino acids. V lost 4 bases to trimming and J lost 1 base, with 14 bases between them. Germline CDR1 and CDR2: LGHNA and YSLEER. The CDR3: CASSRVRGASYNEQFF. The CDR3 nucleotides are TGCGCCAGCAGCCGCGTCCGGGGGGCTTCCTACAATGAGCAGTTCTTC.

The chain uses TRBV28 and TRBJ2-7, with 11 bases that match TRBD2. The V and J ends lost 2 bases and 0 bases, in that order; junction bases with no gene match: 3. Looked up from germline, CDR1 is MDHEN and CDR2 is SYDVKM. This CDR3 comprises 16 residues. The CDR3 protein is CASSLTSGSISYEQYF. DNA for the CDR3: TGTGCCAGCAGTTTAACTAGCGGGAGTATCTCCTACGAGCAGTACTTC.

The chain uses TRBV28 and TRBJ2-7; TRBD1 aligns across 9 bases. CDR1 and CDR2 (germline): MDHEN, SYDVKM. The CDR3 consists of 15 residues. The V and J ends lost 2 bases and 4 bases, in that order; junction bases with no gene match: 6. CDR3 sequence: CASSLIGTGLYEQYF. CDR3 coding DNA: TGTGCCAGCAGTTTAATAGGGACAGGGTTGTACGAGCAGTACTTC.

The chain uses TRBV30 and TRBJ1-2, with 8 bases identical to TRBD1. The germline V gene has CDR1 GTSNPN and CDR2 SVGIG (reference sequence). The junction had 3 bases not matched to a gene; V was cut back by 7 bases and J by 2 bases. The CDR3 sequence is 12 residues long. The CDR3 sequence is CAFRTGNYGYTF. Written as DNA, the CDR3 is TGTGCCTTCCGGACAGGGAACTATGGCTACACCTTC.

The chain carries TRBV7-6 and TRBJ1-1; D is undetermined. The germline V gene encodes CDR1 SGHVS and CDR2 FNYEAQ. The CDR3 is made up of 15 amino acids. Trimming removed 0 bases at V and 4 bases at J, with 12 bases between. This chain's CDR3 is CASSLAERRGTEAFF. The CDR3, as DNA: TGTGCCAGCAGCTTAGCTGAGAGGCGGGGCACTGAAGCTTTCTTT.

The chain joins TRBV5-6 to TRBJ1-3; a possible D gene is TRBD1 (5 bases). CDR1 is SGHDT, CDR2 YYEEEE, per germline. V lost 4 bases and J lost 0, with 17 bases in between. The CDR3 runs to 17 residues. CDR3 sequence reads: CASSPAGVVNSGNTIYF. Here the CDR3 DNA reads TGTGCCAGCAGCCCGGCGGGGGTGGTTAACTCTGGAAACACCATATATTTT.

The V call is TRBV10-3, the J call TRBJ1-5; D unresolved. Germline assignment: CDR1 ENHRY and CDR2 SYGVKD. Deletions cut 3 bases from V and 0 bases from J, with 6 bases between. This CDR3 contains 14 residues. The chain's CDR3 is CAISEQPSNQPQHF. The CDR3 DNA reads as TGTGCCATCAGTGAACAGCCTAGCAATCAGCCCCAGCATTTT.

CDR3 sequence: CASSQKEGVEQYF. The CDR3 DNA reads TGTGCCAGCTCTCAAAAAGAGGGGGTCGAGCAGTACTTC. The chain couples TRBV18 to TRBJ2-7, with a weak D call TRBD1 (6 bases). CDR1 KGHSH and CDR2 LQKENI come from the germline V gene. CDR3 length: 13 amino acids. V was pared by 6 bases and J by 6 bases, with 15 bases between.

The chain has TRBV27 and TRBJ2-2; perhaps TRBD1 as D (6 bases). Germline assignment: CDR1 MNHEY and CDR2 SMNVEV (reference sequence). This CDR3 comprises 13 residues. V dropped 2 bases and J dropped 7 bases, with 8 bases sitting between them. CDR3 DNA: TGTGCCAGCAGTTTAGAGGGGGTCGGGGAGCTGTTTTTT. It specifies CASSLEGVGELFF.

The chain is built from TRBV6-5 and TRBJ1-1, with D tentatively TRBD1 (5 bases). Trimming shortened V by 6 bases and J by 1 base, and 12 bases separated the two germline ends. CDR1 and CDR2 from the germline V gene are MNHEY and SVGAGI. This CDR3 has 14 residues. The CDR3 coding sequence is TGTGCCAGCAGCTCCGGCAGGGCGAACACTGAAGCTTTCTTT. Translating gives CASSSGRANTEAFF.

The V call is TRBV4-1, the J call TRBJ2-3; weak D call: TRBD2 (6 bases). Germline CDR1 and CDR2: MGHRA and YSYEKL. The CDR3 extends over 15 amino acids. V was clipped by 10 bases and J by 2 bases, with 19 bases between them. The CDR3 region has the DNA TGCGCCATTTCGAACGGGAGTTGGACCACAGATACGCAGTATTTT. The encoded protein is CAISNGSWTTDTQYF.

The chain employs TRBV4-3 and TRBJ1-1, with 8 nucleotides matching TRBD1. There are 13 residues in the CDR3. J gave up 6 bases and V 6 bases, and 6 bases lay outside the gene matches. Germline values: CDR1 LGHNA, CDR2 YSLEER. Written as DNA, the CDR3 is TGCGCCAGCAGTATCCAGGGGGCCGCTGAAGCTTTCTTT. Translated: CASSIQGAAEAFF.

The V and J genes are TRBV5-1 and TRBJ2-6, with 12 bases lining up with TRBD1. V trimming: 3 bases; J trimming: 4 bases; junction bases outside the gene matches: 8. This CDR3 has 18 amino acids. Germline assignment: CDR1 SGHRS and CDR2 YFSETQ. CDR3 in amino acids: CASSWGQGAGTGANVLTF. CDR3 nucleotide sequence: TGCGCCAGCAGCTGGGGACAGGGGGCGGGAACCGGGGCCAACGTCCTGACTTTC.

The V gene is TRBV5-6, the J gene TRBJ2-7, with D perhaps matching TRBD1 (6 bases). CDR3 size: 13 residues. Trimming removed 1 base at V and 12 bases at J, with 17 bases between. Germline-derived CDR1 and CDR2 are SGHDT and YYEEEE. Here the CDR3 DNA reads TGTGCCAGCAGCTTGAGACAGGTCGGGGTTTTGTACTTC. Amino acids: CASSLRQVGVLYF. Looking up the rest from reference TRBV5-6 and TRBJ2-7 gives the full variable domain: DAGVTQSPTHLIKTRGQQVTLRCSPKSGHDTVSWYQQALGQGPQFIFQYYEEEERQRGNFPDRFSGHQFPNYSSELNVNALLLGDSALYLCASSLRQVGVLYFGPGTRLTVT.

The chain carries TRBV25-1 and TRBJ2-1; 12 bases are a match to TRBD2. The CDR3 length is 17 residues. Germline V gene data show CDR1 as MGHDK and CDR2 as SYGVNS. V lost 5 bases and J lost 4; bases outside the gene matches: 9. The CDR3 DNA reads TGTGCCAGCAGTCCCCGGACTAGCGGGAACAGATACAATGAGCAGTTCTTC. The encoded protein is CASSPRTSGNRYNEQFF.

This sequence joins TRBV14 and TRBJ2-7; D uncertain. The CDR3 has 15 amino acids. Trimming stripped 3 bases from V and 3 bases from J, with 15 bases between. From germline, CDR1 is SGHDN and CDR2 FVKESK. DNA for the CDR3: TGTGCCAGCAGCCACTCGACGACATACGACTACGAGCAGTACTTC. Protein product: CASSHSTTYDYEQYF.

The rearrangement uses TRBV3-1 (or the pseudogene TRBV3-2) and TRBJ1-1; possibly TRBD1 for D (5 bases). The CDR3 contains 15 residues. Looked up from germline, CDR1 is LGHDT and CDR2 is YNNKEL (reference sequence). Trimming removed 3 bases from V and 4 bases from J, with 15 bases in between. CDR3 region: CASSQPQVGGTEAFF. DNA for the CDR3: TGTGCCAGCAGCCAGCCTCAGGTGGGGGGCACTGAAGCTTTCTTT.

J is TRBJ1-6 and V is TRBV6-5; 7 nucleotides agree with TRBD1. Germline V gives CDR1 MNHEY, CDR2 SVGAGI. Losses at the gene ends were 2 bases for V and 10 bases for J; bases not matched to a gene: 8. This CDR3 spans 15 amino acids. The DNA of the CDR3 is TGTGCCAGCAGTTACACCAATACAGGGGAATCACCCCTCCACTTT. It encodes CASSYTNTGESPLHF.

J is TRBJ2-7 and V is TRBV2; TRBD2 is a possible D gene (6 bases). The ends were cut back, 4 bases at V and 2 bases at J, with 15 bases in the middle. The CDR3 has 15 residues. CDR1 and CDR2 (germline): SNHLY, FYNNEI. CDR3 residues: CASSVSGGLPYEQYF. CDR3 in DNA: TGTGCCAGCAGTGTTAGCGGAGGTCTCCCCTACGAGCAGTACTTC.

The V gene is TRBV5-1, the J gene TRBJ1-5; the D is unclear. Trimming took 0 bases from V and 5 from J, leaving 9 bases between them. Germline V gene data show CDR1 as SGHRS and CDR2 as YFSETQ. The CDR3 is 14 amino acids. CDR3 in DNA: TGCGCCAGCAGCTTGGCTCTCGGTGATCAGCCCCAGCATTTT. Encoded protein: CASSLALGDQPQHF.

The genes are TRBV2 and TRBJ1-2; TRBD1 is a possible D gene (5 bases). Germline loops: CDR1 SNHLY, CDR2 FYNNEI. The CDR3 loop spans 14 amino acids. The germline V and J ends were trimmed by 6 bases and 4 bases, with 15 bases remaining between them. CDR3 DNA sequence: TGTGCCAGCAGCCCCAGGTGGGGCGGCTATGGCTACACCTTC. Residues: CASSPRWGGYGYTF.

The rearrangement joins TRBV2 to TRBJ2-7; tentative D call: TRBD1 (5 bases). Trimming shortened V by 1 base and J by 7 bases, and 8 bases separated the two germline ends. The length of the CDR3 is 12 residues. Germline lookup yields CDR1 SNHLY and CDR2 FYNNEI. In nucleotides, the CDR3 is TGTGCCAGCAGTGAAGGTTCAGGGGAGCAGTACTTC. This codes for CASSEGSGEQYF.

This sequence joins TRBV14 and TRBJ2-1; the D is unclear. Trimming shortened V by 4 bases and J by 10 bases, and 14 bases separated the two germline ends. CDR1 SGHDN and CDR2 FVKESK come from the germline V gene. The CDR3 has 13 residues. The DNA for the CDR3 is TGTGCCAGCAGCCGGGCCTATCGTTCGGAGCAGTTCTTC. The encoded protein is CASSRAYRSEQFF. Complete variable domain (other parts from reference TRBV14 and TRBJ2-1): EAGVTQFPSHSVIEKGQTVTLRCDPISGHDNLYWYRRVMGKEIKFLLHFVKESKQDESGMPNNRFLAERTGGTYSTLKVQPAELEDSGVYFCASSRAYRSEQFFGPGTRLTVL.